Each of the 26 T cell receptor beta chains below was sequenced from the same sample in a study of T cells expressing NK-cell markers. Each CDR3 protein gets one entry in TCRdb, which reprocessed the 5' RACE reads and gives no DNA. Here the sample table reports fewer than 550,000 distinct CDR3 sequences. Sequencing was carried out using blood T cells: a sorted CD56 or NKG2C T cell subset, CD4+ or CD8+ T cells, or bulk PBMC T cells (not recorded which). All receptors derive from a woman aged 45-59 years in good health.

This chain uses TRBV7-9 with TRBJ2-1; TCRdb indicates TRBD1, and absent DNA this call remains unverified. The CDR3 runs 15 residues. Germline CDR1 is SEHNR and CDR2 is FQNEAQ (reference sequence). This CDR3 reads CASSLYRDLFREQFF. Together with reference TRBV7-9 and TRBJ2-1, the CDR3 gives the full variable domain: DTGVSQNPRHKITKRGQNVTFRCDPISEHNRLYWYRQTLGQGPEFLTYFQNEAQLEKSRLLSDRFSAERPKGSFSTLEIQRTEQGDSAMYLCASSLYRDLFREQFFGPGTRLTVL.

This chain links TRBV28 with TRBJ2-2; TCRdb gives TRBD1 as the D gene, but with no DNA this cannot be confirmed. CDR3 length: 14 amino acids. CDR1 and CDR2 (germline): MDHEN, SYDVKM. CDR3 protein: CASRTGGATGELFF.

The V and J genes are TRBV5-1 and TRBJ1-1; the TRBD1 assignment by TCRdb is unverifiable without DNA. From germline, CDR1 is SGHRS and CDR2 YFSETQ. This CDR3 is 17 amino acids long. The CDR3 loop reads CASSLDRGFSMNTEAFF.

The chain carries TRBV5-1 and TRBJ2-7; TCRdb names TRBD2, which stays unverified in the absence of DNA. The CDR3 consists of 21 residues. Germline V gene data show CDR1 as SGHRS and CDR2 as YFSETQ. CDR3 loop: CASSLAPIDSGSVHFRYEQYF.

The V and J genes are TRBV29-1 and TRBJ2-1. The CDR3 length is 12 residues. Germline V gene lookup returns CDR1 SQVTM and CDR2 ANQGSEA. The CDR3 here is CSVELEIHEQFF.

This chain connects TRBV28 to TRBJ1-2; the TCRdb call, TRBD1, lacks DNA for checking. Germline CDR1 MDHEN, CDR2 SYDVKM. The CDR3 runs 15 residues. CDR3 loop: CASSHGQGAGYGYTF.

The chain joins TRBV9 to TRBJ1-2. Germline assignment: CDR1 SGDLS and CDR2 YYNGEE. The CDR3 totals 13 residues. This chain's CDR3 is CASSVYLNLGYTF.

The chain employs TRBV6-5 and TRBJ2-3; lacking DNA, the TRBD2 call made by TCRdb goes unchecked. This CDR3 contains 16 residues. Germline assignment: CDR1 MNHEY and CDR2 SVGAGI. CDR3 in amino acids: CASRRDLLRPTDTQYF.

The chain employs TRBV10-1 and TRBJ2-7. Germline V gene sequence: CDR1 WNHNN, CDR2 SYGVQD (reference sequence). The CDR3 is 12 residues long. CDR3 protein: CASSETQLEQYF.

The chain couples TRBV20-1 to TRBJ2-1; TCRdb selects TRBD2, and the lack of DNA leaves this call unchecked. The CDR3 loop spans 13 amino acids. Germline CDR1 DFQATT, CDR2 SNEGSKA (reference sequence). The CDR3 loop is CSAGTSARNEQFF.

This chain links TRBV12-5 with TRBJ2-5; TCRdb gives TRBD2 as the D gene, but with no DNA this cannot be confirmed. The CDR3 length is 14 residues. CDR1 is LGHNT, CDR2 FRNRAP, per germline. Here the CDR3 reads CASGWRGREETQYF. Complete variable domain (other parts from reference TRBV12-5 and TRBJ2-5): DARVTQTPRHKVTEMGQEVTMRCQPILGHNTVFWYRQTMMQGLELLAYFRNRAPLDDSGMPKDRFSAEMPDATLATLKIQPSEPRDSAVYFCASGWRGREETQYFGPGTRLLVL.

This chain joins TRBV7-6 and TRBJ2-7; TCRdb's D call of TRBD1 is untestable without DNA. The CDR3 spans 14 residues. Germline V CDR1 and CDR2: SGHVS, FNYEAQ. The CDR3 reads CASSSRPGHYEQYF.

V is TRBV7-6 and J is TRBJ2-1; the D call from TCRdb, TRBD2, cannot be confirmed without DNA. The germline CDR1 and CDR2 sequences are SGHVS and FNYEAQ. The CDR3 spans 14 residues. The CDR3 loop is CASSLVGMGNEQFF.

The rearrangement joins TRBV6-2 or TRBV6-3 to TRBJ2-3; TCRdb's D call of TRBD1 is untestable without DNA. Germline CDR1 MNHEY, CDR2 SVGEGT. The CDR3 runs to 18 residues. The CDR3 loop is CASSYSNLGGTSTDTQYF.

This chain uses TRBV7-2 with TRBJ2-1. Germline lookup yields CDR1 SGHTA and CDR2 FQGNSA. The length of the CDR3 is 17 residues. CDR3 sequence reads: CASSLAGSSNSYNEQFF.

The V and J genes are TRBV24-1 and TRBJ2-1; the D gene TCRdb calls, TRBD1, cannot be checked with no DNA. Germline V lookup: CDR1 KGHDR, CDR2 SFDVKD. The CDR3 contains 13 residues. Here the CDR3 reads CATSETGGGEQFF.

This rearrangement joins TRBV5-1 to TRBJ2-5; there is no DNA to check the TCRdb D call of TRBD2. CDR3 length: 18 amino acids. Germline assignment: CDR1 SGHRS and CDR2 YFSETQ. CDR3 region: CASSTSRTSGRVQETQYF.

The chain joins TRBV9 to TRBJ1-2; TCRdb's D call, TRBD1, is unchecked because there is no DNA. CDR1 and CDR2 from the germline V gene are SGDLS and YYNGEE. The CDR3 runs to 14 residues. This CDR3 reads CASSSRDRGLGYTF.

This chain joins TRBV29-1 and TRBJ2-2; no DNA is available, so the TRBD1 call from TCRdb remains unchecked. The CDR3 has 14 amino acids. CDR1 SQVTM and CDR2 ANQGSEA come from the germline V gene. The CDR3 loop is CSVEDRAATGELFF.

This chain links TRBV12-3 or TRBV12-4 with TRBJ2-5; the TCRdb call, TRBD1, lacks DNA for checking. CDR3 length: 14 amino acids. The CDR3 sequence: CASSETGLQETQYF.

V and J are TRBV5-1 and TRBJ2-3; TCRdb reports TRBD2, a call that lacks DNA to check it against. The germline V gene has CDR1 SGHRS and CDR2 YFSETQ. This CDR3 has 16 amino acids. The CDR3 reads CASSNPGAGGPNTQYF.

This chain's CDR3 is CASSLMGVEAFF. The V and J genes are TRBV12-3 or TRBV12-4 and TRBJ1-1. The CDR3 runs to 12 residues.

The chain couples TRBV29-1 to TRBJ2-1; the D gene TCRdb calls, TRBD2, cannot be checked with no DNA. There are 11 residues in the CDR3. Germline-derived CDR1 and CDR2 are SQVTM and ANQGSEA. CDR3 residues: CSVASIDEQFF.

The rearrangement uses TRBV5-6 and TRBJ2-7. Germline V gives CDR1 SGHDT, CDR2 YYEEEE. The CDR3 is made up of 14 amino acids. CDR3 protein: CASSAVVSSYEQYF.

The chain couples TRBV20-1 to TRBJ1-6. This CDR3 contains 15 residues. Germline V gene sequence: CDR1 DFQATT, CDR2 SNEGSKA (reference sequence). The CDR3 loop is CSTKRGGRDNSPLHF.

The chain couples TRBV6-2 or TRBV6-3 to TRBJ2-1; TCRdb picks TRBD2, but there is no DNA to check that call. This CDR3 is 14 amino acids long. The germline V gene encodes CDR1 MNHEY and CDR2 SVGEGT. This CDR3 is CASRARLLRNEQFF.